In its sample, the clone carrying this T cell receptor beta chain was seen many times. The sample belongs to a study of regulatory T cells in long-lasting Graves disease. V was trimmed by 2 bases and J by 4 bases, leaving 11 bases between them. Germline loops: CDR1 GTSNPN, CDR2 SVGIG (reference sequence). This CDR3 region has 13 residues. Time point in this sample: newly diagnosed GD, antithyroid drugs for less than 3 months. PBMC RNA was the source of the TCR library. Combining iRepertoire HTBI primers with Arm-PCR of CDR3 regions, the authors built TCR beta libraries. In TCRdb, the multiplex PCR reads were re-called with MiXCR into one record per CDR3 protein. Counted here are under 250,000 distinct CDR3 sequences, roughly 19% occurring once; the ten biggest clones make up about 11%. The sample was also linked to a second study, of T cells in Graves' hyperthyroidism and ophthalmopathy. From that study: Exclusion criteria comprised uncontrolled infection, other autoimmune disease, pregnancy or lactation.

The starting material was peripheral blood mononuclear cells (PBMCs), obtained at new diagnosis, from a patient treated with antithyroid drugs. The chain couples TRBV30 to TRBJ1-2; D is perhaps TRBD1 (5 bases). This clonotype originated in a woman aged 25 to 45 with Graves disease. The CDR3 DNA reads TGTGCCTGGAGTTCGTGGGGCGGCTATGGCTACACCTTC. Protein: CAWSSWGGYGYTF. Supplemented by reference TRBV30 and TRBJ1-2, the full variable domain reads SQTIHQWPATLVQPVGSPLSLECTVEGTSNPNLYWYRQAAGRGLQLLFYSVGIGQISSEVPQNLSASRPQDRQFILSSKKLLLSDSGFYLCAWSSWGGYGYTFGSGTRLTVV.